This T cell receptor beta chain appears in the sequencing data of a study of blood T cell repertoires in COVID-19 (TCRdb year 2020). Study-level background: Collaborator samples came from the United States, Italy and Spain and covered acute and convalescent phases of COVID-19. The material from the prospective study consisted of cDNA or gDNA derived from T cells, B-cell-depleted T cells, or PBMCs. Subjects who had been exposed to COVID-19, were actively infected with it, or had recovered from it provided the deeply sampled blood TCRbeta repertoires that made up the dataset. The repertoires were released in a freely available public database intended as a resource for research on the immune response to SARS-CoV-2. The samples were drawn from the first 160 participants of the ongoing ImmuneRACE study and from 1,254 subjects provided by 6 global collaborators. A de-identified subject ID, COVID-19 status, age in years and sex were almost always included in the sample metadata. HLA class I and class II types, where available, came from metadata supplied by the sample provider rather than from assay-based typing. Beyond this particular receptor, the publication reports: The quantity of clinical and demographic metadata differed by source and by participant and was supplied without curation.

Samples from volunteer blood donors who had recovered from COVID-19 were contributed by a second Seattle source. Each collaborating institution followed its own protocols to collect whole blood in K2EDTA tubes. For TCRbeta analysis, collaborators shipped samples as frozen whole blood, isolated PBMCs, or DNA extracted from either of those sample types. Trimmed from V: 2 bases; trimmed from J: 0 bases; junction bases lacking a gene match: 3. Taken from the germline V gene, the CDR1 and CDR2 loops are SQVTM and ANQGSEA. Inclusive of the bounding cysteine and phenylalanine, the CDR3 is 15 residues long. Only the CDR3 DNA is retained, 45 bases long and in frame from the first base. TCRbeta CDR3 regions were amplified from genomic DNA by means of the immunoSEQ Assay, a bias-controlled multiplex PCR. Concerning the study's data processing: The number of nucleated cells in each sample was estimated from the amplification of reference gene primers within the assay. Sequence reads were collapsed and filtered to measure the absolute abundance of every unique TCRbeta CDR3 rearrangement. For each sample, productive Simpson clonality was calculated as the square root of Simpson's diversity index over productive rearrangements. Drawn from immuneACCESS, this table holds only the in-frame rearrangements with V and J called that TCRdb kept. Clones are partly lost; checked studies trace under half to an unresolved V gene and leave the rest unexplained. V, J and clone size were drawn from that table, and D and trimming were deduced from the DNA. The table for this sample lists a few hundred thousand clones; 89% of them were counted only once. The ten most abundant clones make up 5% to 7% of the sample.

Worth noting for this clone: Its specific antigen is unknown. It has no much larger one-base neighbor in the sample; base qualities were not kept.

The sequenced material came from peripheral blood. This sequence uses TRBV29-1 and TRBJ2-2; TRBD2 matches 7 bases in the middle. The receptor comes from a young man who had recovered from COVID-19. The CDR3: CSVELAEANTGELFF. The nucleotide sequence is TGCAGCGTTGAACTAGCGGAAGCGAACACCGGGGAGCTGTTTTTT.